This TCR beta chain came from a study of T cell repertoires in cytomegalovirus infection. Looking at the study overall: CMV infection and matching HLA type were both indicated by public TCR beta signatures. Regarding the study as a whole: HLA-C-restricted CMV clonotypes gave the most frequent clonotype in two of eight donors. Summed frequency of shared TCR beta families picked out CMV carriers who also had the relevant HLA.

Per germline, CDR1 SGHNT and CDR2 YENEEA. CDR3 length: 14 amino acids. The junction had 8 bases not matched to a gene; V was cut back by 5 bases and J by 9 bases. TCRdb re-called the reads through MiXCR, storing one row per CDR3 protein. The sample has some 680,000 distinct CDR3 sequences, roughly 36% seen once. In this sample, this clonotype turned up a few times. Its matching antigen is unknown. The chain combines TRBV11-3 with TRBJ2-2; TRBD1 aligns across 8 bases. This clonotype was sampled from a human donor in good health (CMV status not recorded). Some clones in this sample may be carry-over from other donors' samples. Material: PBMCs. CDR3 loop: CASSRNQGARELFF. Here the CDR3 DNA reads TGTGCCAGCAGCCGTAATCAGGGGGCAAGGGAGCTGTTTTTT.